Sequencing of this TCR beta chain was carried out in a study of lymphopenia after photon versus proton radiotherapy. Findings and limits, study-wide: Proton therapy kept repertoires fairly stable, unlike photons, which gained effector/memory cells.

TCRdb's table, derived via immunoSEQ multiplex PCR, lists solely in-frame clones and lacks some. The table includes more than 20,000 clones, more than 80% detected once. The V end lost 1 base, the J end lost 4 bases, and 5 bases lay between the germline ends. This CDR3 region has 13 residues. Germline CDR1 is SGHDN and CDR2 is FVKESK. Regarding this clone: Its antigen is undetermined.

The origin of this receptor is a man in his thirties or forties with gastric cancer. This sequence joins TRBV14 and TRBJ2-1; D gene unclear. Source: peripheral blood, taken from a patient treated with photon-based radiotherapy. CDR3 sequence (DNA): TGTGCCAGCAGCCAAGGGGATTACAATGAGCAGTTCTTC. This translates into CASSQGDYNEQFF.